This T cell receptor (beta chain) is drawn from a study of molecular identifiers for immune sequencing clone quantification. Study-wide results and limits: Effector cells kept over 97% of their molecules in clones above 20 RNA copies, while naive cells kept under 1% there.

Using its own MiXCR run on the PCR reads, TCRdb lists one record per CDR3 protein. The sample consists of about 35,000 distinct CDR3 sequences, about 18% of them appearing once. Germline V lookup: CDR1 SNHLY, CDR2 FYNNEI. CDR3 length: 14 residues. Trimming left V 6 bases short and J 0 bases short, with 11 bases between. This clonotype was picked up many times. The antigen remains undetermined. J is TRBJ1-1 and V is TRBV2; a weak D match, TRBD1 (6 bases). This sequence originates from a human donor in good health. Some libraries in this study had Jurkat cell RNA spiked in. The specimen was naive CD8+ T cells from blood, with Jurkat cell RNA spiked in. Regarding subset: FACS-sorted CD8+CD4-CCR7+CD45RA+ naive T cells. CDR3 protein: CASSAGAMNTEAFF. CDR3 bases: TGTGCCAGCAGCGCAGGGGCGATGAACACTGAAGCTTTCTTT.